The 29 T cell receptor beta chains below come from one sample, sequenced in a study of shared clonotypes between healthy human individuals. Sequenced by immunoSEQ multiplex PCR; TCRdb stores in-frame clones only, minus some. Of some 630,000 clones in the sample, approximately 96% were seen once. Positive CCR7 selection of CD45RO-negative cells yielded the naive CD8 cells, and terminally differentiated effector memory CD45RA+ cells were excluded. The sequencing sample was made of naive CD8+ T cells sorted from blood. The receptors originated from a woman younger than 45 in good health.

The chain uses TRBV7-9 and TRBJ2-5; no definite D call. V was shortened by 1 base and J by 2 bases, with 8 bases between the two germline ends. CDR3 length: 14 amino acids. Germline CDR1 reads SEHNR; CDR2 reads FQNEAQ (reference sequence). CDR3 nucleotide sequence: TGTGCCAGCAGCTTAGGTTTCAGTCAAGAGACCCAGTACTTC. Its translation: CASSLGFSQETQYF.

The chain couples TRBV4-1 to TRBJ2-7; TRBD2 agrees at 7 bases. Losses at the gene ends were 1 base for V and 1 base for J; bases not matched to a gene: 7. The V gene's germline CDR1 is MGHRA and CDR2 YSYEKL. The CDR3 has 16 residues. The CDR3 sequence: CASSQAASGQSYEQYF. The CDR3, as DNA: TGCGCCAGCAGCCAAGCTGCTAGCGGCCAATCCTACGAGCAGTACTTC.

The chain uses TRBV14 and TRBJ1-1; D unclear. Between the trimmed V and J ends, which lost 1 base and 7 bases, there was a span of 7 bases. The length of the CDR3 is 12 residues. The germline gives CDR1 SGHDN, CDR2 FVKESK. The CDR3 is CASSQVPIEAFF. In nucleotides, the CDR3 is TGTGCCAGCAGCCAAGTGCCTATTGAAGCTTTCTTT.

The genes are TRBV9 and TRBJ2-3; the D gene is possibly TRBD1 (5 bases). The length of the CDR3 is 15 residues. V was clipped by 3 bases and J by 4 bases, with 15 bases between them. Germline V gene lookup returns CDR1 SGDLS and CDR2 YYNGEE. Here the CDR3 DNA reads TGTGCCAGCAGCGCTGACAGCTCCCCGCCAGATACGCAGTATTTT. This codes for CASSADSSPPDTQYF.

This clone has only one observation. The gene calls are TRBV27 and TRBJ2-7; 10 positions match TRBD2. V lost 5 bases to trimming and J lost 5 bases; unmatched junction nucleotides: 6. The CDR3 extends over 14 amino acids. Germline CDR1 MNHEY, CDR2 SMNVEV (reference sequence). The CDR3, as DNA: TGTGCCAGCAGTCCTAGCGGGGGTAGCGACGAGCAGTACTTC. It is translated as CASSPSGGSDEQYF.

The chain combines TRBV25-1 with TRBJ2-1; D ambiguous. The germline V gene encodes CDR1 MGHDK and CDR2 SYGVNS. The CDR3 has 11 residues. V lost 1 base to trimming and J lost 10 bases, with 5 bases between them. CDR3 residues: CASSEFREQFF. The CDR3 region has the DNA TGTGCCAGCAGTGAATTTAGGGAGCAGTTCTTC.

The chain recombines TRBV7-7 with TRBJ2-5; possibly TRBD1 or TRBD2 for D (5 bases each). Germline V gene lookup returns CDR1 SSHAT and CDR2 FNYEAQ (reference sequence). Trimming shortened V by 3 bases and J by 4 bases, and 12 bases separated the two germline ends. The CDR3 extends over 14 amino acids. The CDR3: CASSFLPGPETQYF. As DNA, the CDR3 is TGTGCCAGCAGCTTTTTGCCGGGACCAGAGACCCAGTACTTC.

Only one count was recorded for this clone. The chain combines TRBV11-2 with TRBJ2-1, with D tentatively TRBD2 (6 bases). Between the trimmed V and J ends, which lost 5 bases and 3 bases, there was a span of 26 bases. The CDR3 consists of 19 residues. Germline-derived CDR1 and CDR2 are SGHAT and FQNNGV. CDR3 DNA sequence: TGTGCCAGCAGCCCTTCCCGGGGGAGTCTGTATACGGGCTACAATGAGCAGTTCTTC. It is translated as CASSPSRGSLYTGYNEQFF. Together with reference TRBV11-2 and TRBJ2-1, the CDR3 gives the full variable domain: EAGVAQSPRYKIIEKRQSVAFWCNPISGHATLYWYQQILGQGPKLLIQFQNNGVVDDSQLPKDRFSAERLKGVDSTLKIQPAKLEDSAVYLCASSPSRGSLYTGYNEQFFGPGTRLTVL.

V usage is TRBV4-1 and J usage is TRBJ2-7; TRBD2 matches 11 bases. The CDR3 is made up of 14 amino acids. Germline V CDR1 and CDR2: MGHRA, YSYEKL. The junction had 1 base not matched to a gene; V was cut back by 4 bases and J by 2 bases. CDR3 coding DNA: TGCGCCAGCAGCCCGACTAGCGGGGCCTACGAGCAGTACTTC. It is translated as CASSPTSGAYEQYF.

As concerns this clone: This specimen includes other DNA sequences encoding the same CDR3. The chain recombines TRBV29-1 with TRBJ2-7; D ambiguous. Germline V gene data show CDR1 as SQVTM and CDR2 as ANQGSEA. This CDR3 is 11 amino acids long. Trimming took 0 bases from V and 1 from J, leaving 1 base between them. For the CDR3, the DNA is TGCAGCGTTGAAGATTCCTACGAGCAGTACTTC. It translates to CSVEDSYEQYF.

This clone was recorded only once. The gene calls are TRBV2 and TRBJ1-5, with D tentatively TRBD1 (5 bases). V lost 0 bases and J 5 bases, leaving 11 bases between the germline ends. Germline V gene data show CDR1 as SNHLY and CDR2 as FYNNEI. This CDR3 has 15 amino acids. The CDR3 here is CASSEASGGDQPQHF. The CDR3 coding sequence is TGTGCCAGCAGTGAAGCCAGCGGGGGGGATCAGCCCCAGCATTTT.

This rearrangement joins TRBV7-9 to TRBJ2-7, with 12 bases matching TRBD2. The CDR3 sequence is 15 residues long. V shed 5 bases and J 6 bases; nucleotides not matched to a gene: 8. Germline V lookup: CDR1 SEHNR, CDR2 FQNEAQ (reference sequence). CDR3 sequence: CASSDILAGGVEQYF. CDR3 sequence (DNA): TGTGCCAGCAGCGATATACTAGCGGGAGGTGTCGAGCAGTACTTC.

CDR3 in DNA: TGTGCCAGCAGTCTGACAGGGAGGGCGGCTGAAAAACTGTTTTTT. Encoded protein: CASSLTGRAAEKLFF. The rearrangement joins TRBV6-5 to TRBJ1-4; 7 bases agree with TRBD1. The CDR3 spans 15 residues. Germline V CDR1 and CDR2: MNHEY, SVGAGI. The junction had 10 bases not matched to a gene; V was cut back by 5 bases and J by 7 bases.

The genes are TRBV7-9 and TRBJ2-5; a possible D gene is TRBD2 (6 bases). Germline V lookup: CDR1 SEHNR, CDR2 FQNEAQ (reference sequence). This CDR3 comprises 13 residues. V was cut by 3 bases and J by 5 bases, with 10 bases left in between. Written as DNA, the CDR3 is TGTGCCAGCAGCTTCCCCCGGGAGGAGACCCAGTACTTC. Translation gives CASSFPREETQYF.

The rearrangement uses TRBV10-1 and TRBJ2-7; no definite D call. V was shortened by 4 bases and J by 5 bases, with 12 bases between the two germline ends. Germline CDR1 is WNHNN and CDR2 is SYGVQD (reference sequence). The CDR3 totals 13 residues. The CDR3 DNA reads as TGCGCCAGCAGTGGGTATGTGGACGACGAGCAGTACTTC. Amino acid sequence: CASSGYVDDEQYF.

The chain recombines TRBV7-9 with TRBJ1-1; perhaps TRBD1 as D (5 bases). In germline, CDR1 is SEHNR, CDR2 FQNEAQ (reference sequence). Deletions cut 3 bases from V and 5 bases from J, with 13 bases between. The length of the CDR3 is 14 residues. Here the CDR3 DNA reads TGTGCCAGCAGCTTTTCTGAAGGGGAGACTGAAGCTTTCTTT. It specifies CASSFSEGETEAFF.

The chain employs TRBV10-2 and TRBJ2-3; possibly TRBD2 for D (6 bases). The V end was cut by 2 bases, the J end by 4 bases, with 10 bases between. The CDR3 runs to 14 residues. Germline V CDR1 and CDR2: WSHSY, SAAADI. DNA for the CDR3: TGCGCCAGCAGTGAGGAGTTAGCGGCAGATACGCAGTATTTT. Protein sequence: CASSEELAADTQYF.

The gene calls are TRBV19 and TRBJ1-1; TRBD1 aligns across 7 bases. The junction had 5 bases not matched to a gene; V was cut back by 10 bases and J by 6 bases. Germline lookup yields CDR1 LNHDA and CDR2 SQIVND (reference sequence). The CDR3 length is 11 residues. The chain's CDR3 is CAIHRGSEAFF. The CDR3 DNA is TGTGCCATCCACAGGGGCTCTGAAGCTTTCTTT. The full variable domain, with the rest looked up from reference TRBV19 and TRBJ1-1, is DGGITQSPKYLFRKEGQNVTLSCEQNLNHDAMYWYRQDPGQGLRLIYYSQIVNDFQKGDIAEGYSVSREKKESFPLTVTSAQKNPTAFYLCAIHRGSEAFFGQGTRLTVV.

This chain connects TRBV28 to TRBJ1-1; D remains ambiguous. V lost 8 bases and J lost 3, with 16 bases in between. Germline lookup yields CDR1 MDHEN and CDR2 SYDVKM. The CDR3 spans 14 residues. CDR3 DNA sequence: TGTGCCAGCTCCCATGATGGTTCCGACACTGAAGCTTTCTTT. The encoded protein is CASSHDGSDTEAFF. The variable domain in full, with the rest retrieved from reference TRBV28 and TRBJ1-1, is DVKVTQSSRYLVKRTGEKVFLECVQDMDHENMFWYRQDPGLGLRLIYFSYDVKMKEKGDIPEGYSVSREKKERFSLILESASTNQTSMYLCASSHDGSDTEAFFGQGTRLTVV.

The CDR3 region has the DNA TGTGCCAGCAGCTTAGGACTAGGGCTAAGAGAAAAACTGTTTTTT. The encoded protein is CASSLGLGLREKLFF. The genes are TRBV11-2 and TRBJ1-4; D is ambiguous. CDR1 SGHAT and CDR2 FQNNGV come from the germline V gene. V lost 1 base to trimming and J lost 8 bases, with 14 bases between them. The CDR3 runs 15 residues.

The J gene is TRBJ1-2, the V gene TRBV7-9; 8 bases agree with TRBD1. The CDR3 loop spans 15 amino acids. Germline CDR1 is SEHNR and CDR2 is FQNEAQ (reference sequence). V dropped 1 base and J dropped 4; count of bases not matched to a gene: 5. The CDR3 nucleotides are TGTGCCAGCAGCTTAGAGACAGGGGCGGCCTATGGCTACACCTTC. Residues: CASSLETGAAYGYTF.

The chain has TRBV27 and TRBJ2-7; a possible D gene is TRBD1 (5 bases). This CDR3 is built from 13 residues. Germline V gene lookup returns CDR1 MNHEY and CDR2 SMNVEV (reference sequence). V was cut by 5 bases and J by 3 bases, with 11 bases left in between. CDR3 DNA sequence: TGTGCCAGCAGTCCGATAGACAGCTACGAGCAGTACTTC. Translated: CASSPIDSYEQYF.

Only one count was recorded for this clone. This chain links TRBV6-5 with TRBJ2-7; D is perhaps TRBD1 (5 bases). CDR1 and CDR2 from the germline V gene are MNHEY and SVGAGI. V was shortened by 10 bases and J by 4 bases, with 11 bases between the two germline ends. The CDR3 extends over 11 amino acids. The CDR3, as DNA: TGTGCCACCCAGAAGGGGTACGAGCAGTACTTC. Protein product: CATQKGYEQYF.

V is TRBV5-6 and J is TRBJ1-5; D unresolved. The CDR3 sequence is 12 residues long. The V and J ends lost 3 bases and 7 bases respectively, with 8 bases between them. The germline V gene encodes CDR1 SGHDT and CDR2 YYEEEE. CDR3 coding DNA: TGTGCCAGCAGCTCCTTTGGGCAGCCCCAGCATTTT. It specifies CASSSFGQPQHF.

This chain joins TRBV27 and TRBJ1-5, with 9 bases fitting TRBD1. This CDR3 is 15 amino acids long. Trimming took 5 bases from V and 3 from J; bases not matched to a gene: 5. The germline V gene encodes CDR1 MNHEY and CDR2 SMNVEV (reference sequence). The CDR3 sequence is CASSPRTGVNQPQHF. The CDR3 DNA reads TGTGCCAGCAGTCCCCGGACAGGGGTCAATCAGCCCCAGCATTTT.

A word on this clone: Other DNA variants within this sample encode the same CDR3. The chain carries TRBV7-9 and TRBJ2-5, with 9 positions matching TRBD1. The trim removed 4 bases at V and 5 bases at J, leaving 5 bases unmatched. Germline V lookup: CDR1 SEHNR, CDR2 FQNEAQ (reference sequence). CDR3 length equals 14 residues. CDR3: CASSSGQGRETQYF. The CDR3, as DNA: TGTGCCAGCAGCTCAGGACAGGGGCGGGAGACCCAGTACTTC.

The CDR3 loop reads CASSQAQGGNTIYF. DNA of the CDR3: TGTGCCAGCAGCCAGGCTCAGGGCGGAAACACCATATATTTT. The chain combines TRBV11-2 with TRBJ1-3; weak D call: TRBD1 (5 bases). CDR1 is SGHAT, CDR2 FQNNGV, per germline. This CDR3 has 14 amino acids. Trimming shortened V by 5 bases and J by 4 bases, and 12 bases separated the two germline ends. Complete variable domain (other parts from reference TRBV11-2 and TRBJ1-3): EAGVAQSPRYKIIEKRQSVAFWCNPISGHATLYWYQQILGQGPKLLIQFQNNGVVDDSQLPKDRFSAERLKGVDSTLKIQPAKLEDSAVYLCASSQAQGGNTIYFGEGSWLTVV.

The rearrangement uses TRBV5-1 and TRBJ2-6; 7 bases line up with TRBD1. This CDR3 has 15 amino acids. Germline CDR1 is SGHRS and CDR2 is YFSETQ. The trim removed 2 bases at V and 2 bases at J, leaving 1 base unmatched. CDR3 sequence (DNA): TGCGCCAGCAGCTTTGACAGGGCTGGGGCCAACGTCCTGACTTTC. Protein: CASSFDRAGANVLTF.

V and J are TRBV5-1 and TRBJ1-4; 10 nucleotides align to TRBD1. This CDR3 is built from 16 residues. J lost 5 bases, V lost 6 bases, and 10 bases had no gene match. CDR1 SGHRS and CDR2 YFSETQ come from the germline V gene. DNA for the CDR3: TGCGCCAGCAACGCGGGGACAGGGGATCCCAATGAAAAACTGTTTTTT. This sequence encodes CASNAGTGDPNEKLFF.